This T cell receptor (beta chain) is from a study of shared clonotypes between healthy human individuals. The V and J ends lost 0 bases and 4 bases respectively, with 9 bases between them. The CDR3 sequence is 15 residues long. Germline lookup yields CDR1 SGHTA and CDR2 FQGNSA. Findings of the study overall: Non-shared clonotypes displayed generation probabilities falling below those of clonotypes present in all four donors.

In the naive CD8 group, cells lacked CD45RO and were positively selected for CCR7, so terminally differentiated effector memory CD45RA+ cells were left out. The study drew its donors from healthy HIV-negative adults without recent acute infections or vaccinations. The study drew all its donors from Caucasian adults living in Nashville, Tennessee. In the case of this clone: Its target is not known.

Authors' methods: ImmunoSEQ output lacked quality scores and full-length reads, limiting matched filtering. Using immunoSEQ multiplex PCR, the repertoire was profiled, and TCRdb retains in-frame clones only, with some absent. That table furnishes V, J and clone size, whereas the DNA furnished D and trimming. The sample comprises 560,000 or so clones, approximately 96% of which are singletons, and roughly 0.1% rests with the top ten. Sequences were obtained from naive CD8+ T cells sorted from blood. This sequence was found in a woman aged 25-40 years in good health. The chain carries TRBV7-2 and TRBJ2-2; D not resolved. The CDR3 DNA is TGTGCCAGCAGCTTAGCGGGCAGCTTCACCGGGGAGCTGTTTTTT. The encoded protein is CASSLAGSFTGELFF.